These 30 T cell receptor beta chains came from one sample sequenced in a study of cytomegalovirus exposure and HLA in healthy donors. In the PCR, 60 Vbeta and 13 Jbeta primers were used. Sequencing was performed with immunoSEQ multiplex PCR; in TCRdb, only in-frame clones are kept and a portion is missing. The sample gives 150,000 to 200,000 clones, 86% of which show up once; over 1.5% is in the top ten. Sample: PBMCs. The receptors originated from a woman aged 18-29 years in good health and CMV-seronegative.

This clone was recorded a few times. The sample holds other DNA sequences that translate to the same CDR3. The chain is built from TRBV6-1 and TRBJ2-3; 9 nucleotides line up with TRBD2. Per germline, CDR1 MNHNS and CDR2 SASEGT. The CDR3 covers 14 residues. V lost 4 bases, J lost 2 bases, and 1 base stayed unmatched. CDR3 sequence reads: CASSVAGATDTQYF. Here the CDR3 DNA reads TGTGCCAGCAGTGTAGCGGGGGCCACAGATACGCAGTATTTT.

The chain uses TRBV6-1 and TRBJ2-5, with TRBD1 matching over 11 bases. Judging by the DNA end, TRBJ2-7 fits better; the J call may be wrong. The CDR3 has 16 amino acids. Germline loops: CDR1 MNHNS, CDR2 SASEGT. The DNA of the CDR3 is TGTGCCAGCAGTGAAAGGAGGGACAGGGGGGTGGACGAGCAGTACTTC. The encoded protein is CASSERRDRGVDEQYF.

J is TRBJ1-2 and V is TRBV6-5; 9 bases fit TRBD1. Per the germline V gene, CDR1 is MNHEY and CDR2 is SVGAGI. The length of the CDR3 is 14 residues. V was pared by 5 bases and J by 4 bases, with 5 bases of the junction left unmatched. CDR3 loop: CASSTDRGGYGYTF. The CDR3 DNA follows: TGTGCCAGCAGTACGGACAGGGGAGGCTATGGCTACACCTTC.

The chain links TRBV2 to TRBJ2-5, with D maybe TRBD2 (5 bases). The CDR3 has 19 residues. V lost 4 bases and J lost 4, with 28 bases in between. Germline CDR1 reads SNHLY; CDR2 reads FYNNEI. CDR3 region: CASSVVELGSSQVRETQYF. The CDR3, as DNA: TGTGCCAGCAGTGTGGTGGAACTAGGGAGTTCCCAAGTGCGAGAGACCCAGTACTTC.

V usage is TRBV9 and J usage is TRBJ2-3; D might be TRBD2 (6 bases). The CDR3 is 13 residues long. The V end lost 2 bases, the J end lost 4 bases, and 8 bases lay between the germline ends. Germline values: CDR1 SGDLS, CDR2 YYNGEE. DNA of the CDR3: TGTGCCAGCAGCGTGGGGGGATCAGATACGCAGTATTTT. This gives the protein CASSVGGSDTQYF.

The chain links TRBV2 to TRBJ2-7; TRBD1 might be the D (6 bases). V lost 11 bases and J lost 2, with 13 bases in between. CDR3 length equals 12 residues. Looked up from germline, CDR1 is SNHLY and CDR2 is FYNNEI. The CDR3 region is CACKGQTYEQYF. CDR3 DNA sequence: TGTGCCTGCAAAGGACAGACCTACGAGCAGTACTTC. The full variable domain, its missing parts supplied by reference TRBV2 and TRBJ2-7, is EPEVTQTPSHQVTQMGQEVILRCVPISNHLYFYWYRQILGQKVEFLVSFYNNEISEKSEIFDDQFSVERPDGSNFTLKIRSTKLEDSAMYFCACKGQTYEQYFGPGTRLTVT.

The V call is TRBV18, the J call TRBJ2-1, with D maybe TRBD1 (6 bases). V was clipped by 3 bases and J by 6 bases, with 15 bases between them. CDR3 length equals 15 residues. Germline lookup yields CDR1 KGHSH and CDR2 LQKENI. CDR3 sequence: CASSPLRQASNEQFF. The CDR3, as DNA: TGTGCCAGCTCACCCCTTAGACAGGCCAGCAATGAGCAGTTCTTC.

The chain combines TRBV4-1 with TRBJ2-7; 8 bases map to TRBD1. V shed 1 base and J 9 bases; nucleotides not matched to a gene: 8. Per the germline V gene, CDR1 is MGHRA and CDR2 is YSYEKL. The CDR3 consists of 14 residues. The CDR3 nucleotides read TGCGCCAGCAGCCAAGCGGTAGGACAGGGAAGGCAGTACTTC. It specifies CASSQAVGQGRQYF.

The chain is built from TRBV10-3 and TRBJ2-1; 13 bases agree with TRBD2. The germline CDR1 and CDR2 sequences are ENHRY and SYGVKD. This CDR3 comprises 17 residues. Trimming took 6 bases from V and 0 from J; bases not matched to a gene: 5. This CDR3 is CAIRRTSGGISYNEQFF. CDR3 coding DNA: TGTGCCATCAGGAGGACTAGCGGGGGAATCTCCTACAATGAGCAGTTCTTC.

The chain employs TRBV10-3 and TRBJ1-1, with D uncertain. Deletions cut 7 bases from V and 0 bases from J, with 15 bases between. CDR3 length equals 15 residues. Germline-derived CDR1 and CDR2 are ENHRY and SYGVKD. This CDR3 reads CAITEGLGMNTEAFF. CDR3 nucleotide sequence: TGTGCCATCACCGAAGGACTGGGGATGAACACTGAAGCTTTCTTT.

This clone was observed a single time. The chain couples TRBV6-5 to TRBJ2-1, with 7 bases lining up with TRBD2. J was trimmed by 4 bases and V by 2 bases; bases with no gene match: 2. The V gene's germline CDR1 is MNHEY and CDR2 SVGAGI. The CDR3 covers 14 residues. In DNA form, the CDR3 reads TGTGCCAGCAGTTACGGGACTACATACAATGAGCAGTTCTTC. Protein sequence: CASSYGTTYNEQFF.

This clone occurred once. The chain has TRBV27 and TRBJ2-3; 10 positions match TRBD2. This CDR3 is built from 15 residues. V shed 1 base, J shed 5 bases, and the junction held 3 bases outside the gene matches. In germline, CDR1 is MNHEY, CDR2 SMNVEV (reference sequence). In DNA form, the CDR3 reads TGTGCCAGCAGTTTATTAGCGGGGGGAGGAGATACGCAGTATTTT. This sequence encodes CASSLLAGGGDTQYF.

The chain is built from TRBV28 and TRBJ1-5; 9 bases agree with TRBD1. The trim removed 3 bases at V and 6 bases at J, leaving 6 bases unmatched. CDR1 and CDR2 (germline): MDHEN, SYDVKM. This CDR3 has 15 amino acids. The CDR3, as DNA: TGTGCCAGCAGTTTGCCAACAGGGGGCTTTCAGCCCCAGCATTTT. Amino acid sequence: CASSLPTGGFQPQHF.

This clone was observed a single time. The chain joins TRBV19 to TRBJ1-2, with unresolved D. The germline CDR1 and CDR2 sequences are LNHDA and SQIVND (reference sequence). This CDR3 spans 13 amino acids. Trimming shortened V by 11 bases and J by 3 bases, and 16 bases separated the two germline ends. CDR3 loop: CASREGPYYGYTF. The CDR3 DNA follows: TGTGCCTCACGAGAGGGCCCTTACTATGGCTACACCTTC. The full variable domain, its missing parts supplied by reference TRBV19 and TRBJ1-2, is DGGITQSPKYLFRKEGQNVTLSCEQNLNHDAMYWYRQDPGQGLRLIYYSQIVNDFQKGDIAEGYSVSREKKESFPLTVTSAQKNPTAFYLCASREGPYYGYTFGSGTRLTVV.

V and J are TRBV27 and TRBJ1-5, with 7 bases identical to TRBD1. Germline trimming cut 4 bases from V and 7 bases from J; bases unmatched to any gene: 10. The CDR3 is 15 amino acids. Germline lookup yields CDR1 MNHEY and CDR2 SMNVEV (reference sequence). The CDR3 reads CASSSSDRSGQPQHF. The CDR3 DNA reads as TGTGCCAGCAGTTCCTCGGACAGGTCGGGACAGCCCCAGCATTTT.

The rearrangement joins TRBV28 to TRBJ1-2, with D possibly being TRBD1 (5 bases). The V end lost 10 bases, the J end lost 6 bases, and 18 bases lay between the germline ends. Germline V gene sequence: CDR1 MDHEN, CDR2 SYDVKM. This CDR3 is built from 13 residues. The CDR3 is CATPSRARDGYTF. CDR3 DNA sequence: TGTGCCACCCCGAGCCGGGCCAGGGATGGCTACACCTTC.

The chain carries TRBV10-3 and TRBJ1-5; 7 bases agree with TRBD1. CDR1 and CDR2 from the germline V gene are ENHRY and SYGVKD. V dropped 0 bases and J dropped 2; count of bases not matched to a gene: 1. The CDR3 loop spans 15 amino acids. CDR3 region: CAISESGGGNQPQHF. In DNA, the CDR3 is TGTGCCATCAGTGAGTCAGGGGGCGGCAATCAGCCCCAGCATTTT.

The V call is TRBV5-1, the J call TRBJ2-7, with TRBD1 matching over 7 bases. Germline V lookup: CDR1 SGHRS, CDR2 YFSETQ. The V segment lost 4 bases and the J segment 2 bases; nucleotides outside the gene matches: 9. The CDR3 consists of 15 residues. The CDR3, as DNA: TGCGCCAGCAGCCCCTGGACAGGACCAACCTACGAGCAGTACTTC. It encodes CASSPWTGPTYEQYF.

This clone has a handful of counts. Here the CDR3 reads CASGLAGGTLEQYF. CDR3 in DNA: TGTGCCAGCGGCCTAGCGGGGGGGACTCTCGAGCAGTACTTC. V is TRBV6-6 and J is TRBJ2-7; 12 bases match TRBD2. Per germline, CDR1 MNHNY and CDR2 SVGAGI (reference sequence). Trimming cost V 8 bases and J 6 bases; bases outside gene matches: 8. This CDR3 comprises 14 residues.

The chain has TRBV5-1 and TRBJ1-2; 8 positions match TRBD1. The CDR3 is 13 amino acids. With V trimmed by 4 bases and J by 7 bases, 6 bases remained unmatched. Looked up from germline, CDR1 is SGHRS and CDR2 is YFSETQ. Here the CDR3 DNA reads TGCGCCAGCAGCCAAGACAGGGGCGGTGGCTACACCTTC. It translates to CASSQDRGGGYTF.

The rearrangement joins TRBV7-9 to TRBJ1-1; D is perhaps TRBD1 (5 bases). Trimming stripped 5 bases from V and 8 bases from J, with 12 bases between. The CDR3 contains 12 residues. Germline CDR1 and CDR2: SEHNR and FQNEAQ (reference sequence). The CDR3 DNA sequence: TGTGCCAGCAGCGCGCAGGGACTAGAAGCTTTCTTT. This translates into CASSAQGLEAFF.

The chain links TRBV19 to TRBJ1-2; TRBD1 is a possible D gene (6 bases). The V end was cut by 0 bases, the J end by 1 base, with 9 bases between. CDR3 length: 15 amino acids. Germline CDR1 is LNHDA and CDR2 is SQIVND (reference sequence). As DNA, the CDR3 is TGTGCCAGTAGTATAGAAGGGGGACGTAACTATGGCTACACCTTC. The encoded protein is CASSIEGGRNYGYTF. Drawing the rest from reference TRBV19 and TRBJ1-2, the complete variable domain is DGGITQSPKYLFRKEGQNVTLSCEQNLNHDAMYWYRQDPGQGLRLIYYSQIVNDFQKGDIAEGYSVSREKKESFPLTVTSAQKNPTAFYLCASSIEGGRNYGYTFGSGTRLTVV.

V usage is TRBV7-2 and J usage is TRBJ2-7; 9 nucleotides agree with TRBD1. This CDR3 is built from 17 residues. Unmatched junction bases numbered 13, after V lost 5 bases and J lost 2 bases. Germline CDR1 is SGHTA and CDR2 is FQGNSA. The CDR3 DNA sequence: TGTGCCAGCAGCCTAAGTTTCCCGGGACAGGGTACCTACGAGCAGTACTTC. It yields the protein CASSLSFPGQGTYEQYF.

The chain links TRBV6-4 to TRBJ2-2; 12 positions agree with TRBD2. The V gene's germline CDR1 is MRHNA and CDR2 SNTAGT. The CDR3 covers 17 residues. Unmatched junction bases numbered 4, after V lost 0 bases and J lost 5 bases. The CDR3 sequence is CASSDSFTSGGTGELFF. The CDR3 nucleotides read TGTGCCAGCAGTGACTCGTTTACTAGCGGGGGGACCGGGGAGCTGTTTTTT.

The V and J genes are TRBV19 and TRBJ2-7; tentative D call: TRBD1 (6 bases). Germline V gene sequence: CDR1 LNHDA, CDR2 SQIVND (reference sequence). The CDR3 contains 12 residues. The V and J ends lost 6 bases and 5 bases respectively, with 11 bases between them. CDR3 DNA: TGTGCCAGTAGCCTAGGGGGTAACGAGCAGTACTTC. It encodes CASSLGGNEQYF.

V and J are TRBV15 and TRBJ2-1; possibly TRBD1 for D (5 bases). The CDR3 runs to 14 residues. Germline V gene data show CDR1 as LNHNV and CDR2 as YYDKDF (reference sequence). V lost 1 base and J lost 11, with 15 bases in between. CDR3 bases: TGTGCCACCAGCAGAGTCGCAGGGCAGGACCAGCAGTTCTTC. This gives the protein CATSRVAGQDQQFF.

CDR3 DNA: TGCGCCAGCAGCCCCCAGGGAGGGGCTAGCACAGATACGCAGTATTTT. Translation: CASSPQGGASTDTQYF. The genes are TRBV5-1 and TRBJ2-3, with TRBD2 matching over 7 bases. The J segment lost 0 bases and the V segment lost 4 bases, leaving 8 bases of the junction unmatched. The germline gives CDR1 SGHRS, CDR2 YFSETQ. The CDR3 extends over 16 amino acids. The whole variable domain, filled in from reference TRBV5-1 and TRBJ2-3, reads KAGVTQTPRYLIKTRGQQVTLSCSPISGHRSVSWYQQTPGQGLQFLFEYFSETQRNKGNFPGRFSGRQFSNSRSEMNVSTLELGDSALYLCASSPQGGASTDTQYFGPGTRLTVL.

The V and J genes are TRBV9 and TRBJ1-1; D is possibly TRBD1 (6 bases). CDR3 length: 15 amino acids. V was shortened by 0 bases and J by 1 base, with 10 bases between the two germline ends. Germline V CDR1 and CDR2: SGDLS, YYNGEE. DNA of the CDR3: TGTGCCAGCAGCGTAGGAACAGGGCGGAACACTGAAGCTTTCTTT. It is translated as CASSVGTGRNTEAFF.

The V and J genes are TRBV5-1 and TRBJ2-5, with 10 bases aligning to TRBD2. J lost 5 bases, V lost 1 base, and 8 bases had no gene match. This CDR3 spans 16 amino acids. Germline CDR1 reads SGHRS; CDR2 reads YFSETQ. CDR3 region: CASSLSLAGVRETQYF. The CDR3 region has the DNA TGCGCCAGCAGCTTGAGTCTAGCGGGAGTTCGGGAGACCCAGTACTTC.

V gene TRBV11-3 combines with J gene TRBJ1-1, with 7 bases identical to TRBD1. Germline CDR1 is SGHNT and CDR2 is YENEEA. The CDR3 is 14 residues long. J gave up 1 base and V 6 bases, and 5 bases lay outside the gene matches. The DNA for the CDR3 is TGTGCCAGCAGTCACAGGGGTGGGAACACTGAAGCTTTCTTT. Protein product: CASSHRGGNTEAFF.